This T cell receptor (beta chain) originates from a study of shared clonotypes between healthy human individuals. The CDR3 loop spans 15 amino acids. The germline CDR1 and CDR2 sequences are SQVTM and ANQGSEA. Trimming removed 3 bases from V and 0 bases from J, with 13 bases in between. Researchers reported that CD8 memory united CD45RO+ cells with CCR7-negative CD45RA+ TemRA cells. Study findings and constraints: When naive CD4 clonotypes were compared across several donors, about 5% were shared. It was the non-shared clonotypes that had lower generation probabilities than clonotypes shared by all four donors.

Sorted-subset replicate PCR reactions contained 200 ng DNA, corresponding to about 30,000 T cell genomes. TCRdb's table, derived via immunoSEQ multiplex PCR, lists solely in-frame clones and lacks some. The table lists about 690,000 clones, roughly 91% of them singletons. A remark on this clone: Its antigen is undetermined.

Specimen: memory CD8+ T cells from PBMCs. Sample subset: CD45RO+ cells pooled with CCR7-negative TemRA cells. The chain uses TRBV29-1 and TRBJ2-3, with a weak D call TRBD2 (5 bases). The TCR originated in a man aged 18 to 30 in good health. Some clones in this sample may be carry-over from other donors' samples. CDR3 sequence reads: CSVDIVGMSTDTQYF. The CDR3 DNA sequence: TGCAGCGTTGATATCGTCGGGATGAGCACAGATACGCAGTATTTT.